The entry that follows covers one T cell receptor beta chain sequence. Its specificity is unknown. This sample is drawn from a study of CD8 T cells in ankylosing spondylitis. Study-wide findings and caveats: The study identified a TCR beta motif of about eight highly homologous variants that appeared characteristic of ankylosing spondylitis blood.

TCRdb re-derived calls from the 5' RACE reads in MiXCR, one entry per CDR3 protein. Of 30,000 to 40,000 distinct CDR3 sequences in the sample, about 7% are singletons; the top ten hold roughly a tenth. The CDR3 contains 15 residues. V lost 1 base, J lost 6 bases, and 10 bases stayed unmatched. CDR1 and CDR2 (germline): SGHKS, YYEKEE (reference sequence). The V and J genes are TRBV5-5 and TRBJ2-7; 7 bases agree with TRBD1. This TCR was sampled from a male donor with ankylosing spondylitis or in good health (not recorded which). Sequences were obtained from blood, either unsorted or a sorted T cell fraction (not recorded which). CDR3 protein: CASSLWVSGQLEQYF. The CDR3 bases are TGTGCCAGCAGCTTGTGGGTCTCGGGACAGCTCGAGCAGTACTTC.